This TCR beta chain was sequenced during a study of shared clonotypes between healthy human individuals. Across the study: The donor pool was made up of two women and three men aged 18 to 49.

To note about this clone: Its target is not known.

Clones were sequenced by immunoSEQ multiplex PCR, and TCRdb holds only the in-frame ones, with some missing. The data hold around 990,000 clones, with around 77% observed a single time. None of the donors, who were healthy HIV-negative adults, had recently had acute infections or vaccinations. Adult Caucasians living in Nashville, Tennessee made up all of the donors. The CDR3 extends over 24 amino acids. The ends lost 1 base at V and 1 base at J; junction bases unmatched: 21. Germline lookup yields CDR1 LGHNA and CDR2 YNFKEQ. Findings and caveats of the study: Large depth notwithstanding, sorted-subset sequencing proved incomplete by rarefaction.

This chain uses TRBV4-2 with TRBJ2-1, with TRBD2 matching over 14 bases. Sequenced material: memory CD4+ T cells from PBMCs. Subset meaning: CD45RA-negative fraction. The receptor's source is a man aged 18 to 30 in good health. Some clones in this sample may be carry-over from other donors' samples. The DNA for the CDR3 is TGTGCCAGCAGCCAAGGGGCAGGGCTCACAACTGGGACTAGCGGGAGAGGGTCCTACAATGAGCAGTTCTTC. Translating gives CASSQGAGLTTGTSGRGSYNEQFF.